This record concerns one T cell receptor beta chain sequence. Its target is not known. The germline gives CDR1 MNHNY, CDR2 SVGAGI (reference sequence). The CDR3 has 16 residues. V was trimmed by 6 bases and J by 3 bases, leaving 20 bases between them. Vbeta (60) and Jbeta (13) primers were used in the PCR. Produced via immunoSEQ multiplex PCR; TCRdb's table is partial and in-frame only. The table records over 150,000 clones, 68% of them present only once. The data derive from a study of cytomegalovirus exposure and HLA in healthy donors. At the level of the study: Of the donors genotyped, about 410 in all, about 76% fell in the Caucasian-associated ancestry cluster.

Study observations and caveats: A later analysis found common viral pathogens apparently linked to several of the most significant clusters. An analysis was carried out later, and it reportedly showed fewer N-insertions in an Asian-associated ancestry cluster than the roughly 700-donor mean. Other equally common chains were less clonally expanded than HLA-associated TCR beta chains, a later analysis showed.

The clonotype comes from a man between 50 and 59 years old in good health and CMV-seronegative. Sequenced: PBMCs. The chain combines TRBV6-6 with TRBJ2-5, with a weak D call TRBD1 (5 bases). The CDR3, as DNA: TGTGCCAGCAGCCGGTCCCCTGCAACAGGAGAAGAGACCCAGTACTTC. It translates to CASSRSPATGEETQYF.